This T cell receptor beta chain was sequenced during a study of cytotoxic CD8 clonotypes in ibrutinib-treated CLL. Study-level points and caveats: Exceeding age-matched healthy donors, baseline clonality also tracked the counts of circulating CD8+ T cells.

As regards this clone: Its antigen remains unidentified.

The data were produced by immunoSEQ multiplex PCR, yet TCRdb's version contains in-frame clones alone and is incomplete. This sample carries about 69,000 clones, 80% of them seen once, and the ten largest clones take approximately 7.7%. The V gene end was trimmed by 3 bases and the J gene end by 3 bases; junction bases not matched to a gene: 9. CDR1 SGDLS and CDR2 YYNGEE come from the germline V gene. This CDR3 has 16 amino acids. This material consisted of PBMCs, taken at disease progression, from a patient treated with ibrutinib. The receptor comes from a human donor with chronic lymphocytic leukemia. This rearrangement joins TRBV9 to TRBJ2-4, with 7 bases that match TRBD1. CDR3 nucleotide sequence: TGTGCCAGCAGCGCACACAAGAGGGACAGCAAAAACATTCAGTACTTC. This codes for CASSAHKRDSKNIQYF.